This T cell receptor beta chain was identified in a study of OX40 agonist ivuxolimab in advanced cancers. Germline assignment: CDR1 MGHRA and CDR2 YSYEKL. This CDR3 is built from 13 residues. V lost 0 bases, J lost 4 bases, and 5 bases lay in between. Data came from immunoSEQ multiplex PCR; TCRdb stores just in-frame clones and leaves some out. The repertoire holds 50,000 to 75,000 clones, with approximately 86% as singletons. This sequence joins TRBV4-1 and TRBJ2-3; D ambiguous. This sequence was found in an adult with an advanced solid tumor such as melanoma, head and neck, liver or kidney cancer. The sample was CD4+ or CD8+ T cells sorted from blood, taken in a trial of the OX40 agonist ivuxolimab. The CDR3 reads CASSQDLADTQYF. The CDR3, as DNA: TGCGCCAGCAGCCAAGATCTAGCAGATACGCAGTATTTT.